The present T cell receptor beta chain was sequenced within a study of T-cell reconstitution after alpha-beta-depleted transplantation in children. Molecular barcoding with unique molecular identifiers was used for the TCRbeta library. Each CDR3 protein gets one entry after TCRdb re-called the PCR reads with MiXCR. The sample lists around 680,000 distinct CDR3 sequences, roughly 15% occurring once. Per germline, CDR1 MNHEY and CDR2 SMNVEV (reference sequence). Trimming removed 0 bases from V and 1 base from J, with 11 bases in between. The CDR3 is made up of 16 amino acids. This clonotype was counted at least ten times.

The sequencing here drew on PBMCs from the stem cell graft donor, taken from the stem cell graft. This TCR derives from a human donor who donated a stem cell graft to a child with acute myeloid leukemia. The gene calls are TRBV27 and TRBJ2-3; D call uncertain. CDR3 nucleotide sequence: TGTGCCAGCAGTTTATCCGCAGGCCCCCGCACAGATACGCAGTATTTT. The encoded protein is CASSLSAGPRTDTQYF.